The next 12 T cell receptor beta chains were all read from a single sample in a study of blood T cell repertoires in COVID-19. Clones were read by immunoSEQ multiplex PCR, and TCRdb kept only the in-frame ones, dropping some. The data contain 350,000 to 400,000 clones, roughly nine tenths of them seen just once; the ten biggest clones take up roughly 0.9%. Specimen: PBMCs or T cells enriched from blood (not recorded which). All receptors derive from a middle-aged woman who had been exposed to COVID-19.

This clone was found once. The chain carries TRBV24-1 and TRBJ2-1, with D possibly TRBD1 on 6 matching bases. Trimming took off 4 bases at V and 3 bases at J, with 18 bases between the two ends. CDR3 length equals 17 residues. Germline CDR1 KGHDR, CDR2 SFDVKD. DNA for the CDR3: TGTGCCACCAGTGACCCCGGGGTCAGGGGTTTCTACAATGAGCAGTTCTTC. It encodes CATSDPGVRGFYNEQFF.

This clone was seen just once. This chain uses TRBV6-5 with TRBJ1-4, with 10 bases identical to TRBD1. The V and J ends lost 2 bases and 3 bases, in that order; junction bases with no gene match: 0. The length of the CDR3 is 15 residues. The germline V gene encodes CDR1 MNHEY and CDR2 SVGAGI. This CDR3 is CASSYGTGANEKLFF. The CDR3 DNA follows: TGTGCCAGCAGTTACGGGACAGGGGCTAATGAAAAACTGTTTTTT.

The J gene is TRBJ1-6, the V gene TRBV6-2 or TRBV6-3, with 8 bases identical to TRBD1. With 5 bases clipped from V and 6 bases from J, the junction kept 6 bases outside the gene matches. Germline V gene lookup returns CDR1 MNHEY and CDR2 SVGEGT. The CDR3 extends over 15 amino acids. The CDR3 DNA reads TGTGCCAGCAGTCTCGACAGGGGACTTAATTCACCCCTCCACTTT. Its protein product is CASSLDRGLNSPLHF.

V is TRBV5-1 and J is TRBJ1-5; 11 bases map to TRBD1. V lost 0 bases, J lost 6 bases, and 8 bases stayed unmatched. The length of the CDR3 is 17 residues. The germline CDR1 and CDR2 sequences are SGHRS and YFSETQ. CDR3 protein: CASSLDPVGQGGQPQHF. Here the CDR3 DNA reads TGCGCCAGCAGCTTGGATCCGGTGGGACAGGGGGGTCAGCCCCAGCATTTT.

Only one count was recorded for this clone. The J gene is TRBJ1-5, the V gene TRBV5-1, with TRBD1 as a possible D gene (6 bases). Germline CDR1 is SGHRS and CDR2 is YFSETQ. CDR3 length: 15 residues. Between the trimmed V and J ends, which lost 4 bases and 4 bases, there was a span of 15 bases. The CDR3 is CASSLTGQRNQPQHF. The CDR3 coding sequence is TGCGCCAGCAGCCTAACGGGACAAAGAAATCAGCCCCAGCATTTT.

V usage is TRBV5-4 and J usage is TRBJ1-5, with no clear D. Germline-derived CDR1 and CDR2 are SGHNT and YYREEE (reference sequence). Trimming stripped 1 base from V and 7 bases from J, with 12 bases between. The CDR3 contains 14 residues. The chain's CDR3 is CASSLHPYSQPQHF. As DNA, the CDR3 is TGTGCCAGCAGCTTGCATCCCTATAGCCAGCCCCAGCATTTT.

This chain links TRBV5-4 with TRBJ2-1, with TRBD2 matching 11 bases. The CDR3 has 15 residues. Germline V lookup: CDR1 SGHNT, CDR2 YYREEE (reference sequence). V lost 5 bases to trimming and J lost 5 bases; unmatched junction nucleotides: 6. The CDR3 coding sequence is TGTGCCAGCAGTATAGCGGGAGGGCCACACAATGAGCAGTTCTTC. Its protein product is CASSIAGGPHNEQFF.

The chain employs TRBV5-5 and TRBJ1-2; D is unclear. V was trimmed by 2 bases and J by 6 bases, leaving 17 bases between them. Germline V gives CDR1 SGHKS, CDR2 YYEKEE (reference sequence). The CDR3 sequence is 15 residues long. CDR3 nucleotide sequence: TGTGCCAGCAGCTTCCCCCTCGGACGGGAGAATGGCTACACCTTC. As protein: CASSFPLGRENGYTF.

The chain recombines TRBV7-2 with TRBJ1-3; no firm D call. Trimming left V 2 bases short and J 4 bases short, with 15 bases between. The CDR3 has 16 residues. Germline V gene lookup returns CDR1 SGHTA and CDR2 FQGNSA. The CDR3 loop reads CASSLSVGTGGNTIYF. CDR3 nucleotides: TGTGCCAGCAGCTTATCCGTGGGAACGGGGGGAAACACCATATATTTT.

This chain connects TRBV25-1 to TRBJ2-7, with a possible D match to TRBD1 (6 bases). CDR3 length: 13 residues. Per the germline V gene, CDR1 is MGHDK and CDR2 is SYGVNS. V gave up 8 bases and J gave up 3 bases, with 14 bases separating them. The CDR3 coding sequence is TGTGCCAGCGAGCAGGGGTCGGGCTACGAGCAGTACTTC. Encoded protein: CASEQGSGYEQYF.

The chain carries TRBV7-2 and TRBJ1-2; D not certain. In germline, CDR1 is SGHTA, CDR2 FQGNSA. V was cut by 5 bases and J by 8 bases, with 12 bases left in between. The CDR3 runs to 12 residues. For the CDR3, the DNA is TGTGCCAGCAGCCAGGCGGGTTACGGCTACACCTTC. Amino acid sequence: CASSQAGYGYTF.

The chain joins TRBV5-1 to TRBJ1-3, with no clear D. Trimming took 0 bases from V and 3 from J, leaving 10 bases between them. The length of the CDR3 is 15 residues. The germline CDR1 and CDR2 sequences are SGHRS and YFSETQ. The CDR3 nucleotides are TGCGCCAGCAGCTTGGGCGGAGGTGTTGGAAACACCATATATTTT. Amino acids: CASSLGGGVGNTIYF. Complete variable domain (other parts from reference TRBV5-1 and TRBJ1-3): KAGVTQTPRYLIKTRGQQVTLSCSPISGHRSVSWYQQTPGQGLQFLFEYFSETQRNKGNFPGRFSGRQFSNSRSEMNVSTLELGDSALYLCASSLGGGVGNTIYFGEGSWLTVV.